These T cell receptor beta chains were read from a single sample in a study of T cell repertoires in cytomegalovirus infection. TCRdb reanalysed the reads using MiXCR and keeps one entry per CDR3 protein. This sample has 650,000 to 850,000 distinct CDR3 sequences, with roughly 28% found just once. These receptors lack a known antigen. The specimen comprised cultured CD8+ T cells from PBMCs, sampled from culture after CMV antigen stimulation. All receptors come from a human donor in good health (CMV status not recorded). Some clones in this sample may be carry-over from other donors' samples. CDR3s include the opening cysteine and the closing phenylalanine or tryptophan. Each record gives: V gene, J gene, clone size, D gene, CDR3 DNA, CDR3 protein. A D gene is named only where the DNA matches it firmly. Some rows mark clone size as missing; the rest say once, few, many or name a class of expanded clone.

TRBV7-3	TRBJ2-5	NA	NA	TGTGCCAGCAGCTTCGGCGGGGTAAAGACCCAGTACTTC	CASSFGGVKTQYF
TRBV12-3/TRBV12-4	TRBJ2-3	many	NA	TGTGCCAGCAGCTGGGAGGAGTTGCCCACAGATACGCAGTATTTT	CASSWEELPTDTQYF
TRBV7-9	TRBJ1-5	many	NA	TGTGCCAGCAGCTTGGGGTTTGATCAGCCCCAGCATTTT	CASSLGFDQPQHF
TRBV5-4	TRBJ1-1	NA	NA	TGTGCCAGCAGCTGGGGGTCGGGGGGCACTGAAGCTTTCTTT	CASSWGSGGTEAFF
TRBV12-5	TRBJ1-1	few	NA	TGTGCTAGTGGTTTGGAAAAAAGGGGGGGAAACACTGAAGCTTTCTTT	CASGLEKRGGNTEAFF
TRBV7-1	TRBJ2-5	NA	NA	TGTGCCAGCAGCGGGTGGACATGGGGAAGGGAGACCCAGTACTTC	CASSGWTWGRETQYF
TRBV27	TRBJ2-3	few	TRBD1	TGTGCCAGCAGTCTGCAGGGGGACCCCCTTGGGGATACGCAGTATTTT	CASSLQGDPLGDTQYF
TRBV4-1	TRBJ2-7	few	TRBD2	TGCGCCAGCAGCCAAGCGCACCTAGCGGGGGACCGATACGAGCAGTACTTC	CASSQAHLAGDRYEQYF
TRBV7-9	TRBJ1-2	few	NA	TGTGCCAGCAGCCGAGTTATGAGGACAAACTATGGCTACACCTTC	CASSRVMRTNYGYTF
TRBV2	TRBJ2-7	few	TRBD1	TGTGCCAGCAGTGAAGGTAGAGGGGGCAGGGGGTACGAGCAGTACTTC	CASSEGRGGRGYEQYF
TRBV7-9	TRBJ2-3	NA	NA	TGTGCCAGCAGCTTAATGTACTCTGGCACAGATACGCAGTATTTT	CASSLMYSGTDTQYF
TRBV9	TRBJ2-1	NA	TRBD1	TGTGCCAGCAGCGTAGTCGTTACCGACAGGGGCCAATACAATGAGCAGTTCTTC	CASSVVVTDRGQYNEQFF
TRBV19	TRBJ2-1	few	TRBD2	TGTGCCAGTAGTATAGCAGGTTGGCTAGCGGGGGTGTTCTTC	CASSIAGWLAGVFF
TRBV4-2	TRBJ1-1	NA	NA	TGTGCCAGCAGCCAAGATCCCGGGCCATACACTGAAGCTTTCTTT	CASSQDPGPYTEAFF
TRBV7-6	TRBJ2-3	many	NA	TGTGCCAGCAGGCCCTGGGGCAGTGGCAGCCCAGATACGCAGTATTTT	CASRPWGSGSPDTQYF
TRBV6-5	TRBJ2-6	NA	NA	TGTGCCAGCAGTTACGGAGGTCCTGGGGCCAACGTCCTGACTTTC	CASSYGGPGANVLTF
TRBV5-4	TRBJ1-5	once	NA	TGTGCCAGCAGCAAAAGAGGGATTAGAGGGGGCAATCAGCCCCAGCATTTT	CASSKRGIRGGNQPQHF
TRBV27	TRBJ1-1	NA	NA	TGTGCCAGCAGTAAATACTTGAACACTGAAGCTTTCTTT	CASSKYLNTEAFF
TRBV7-2	TRBJ2-2	NA	TRBD2	TGTGCCAGCAGCCCATACCCGTCCAGCGGGGGATGGGCCGGGGAGCTGTTTTTT	CASSPYPSSGGWAGELFF
TRBV11-2	TRBJ2-1	NA	TRBD2	TGTGCCAGCAGACCTCCCCTTAGCGGGGGGGCGGGGAATGAGCAGTTCTTC	CASRPPLSGGAGNEQFF
TRBV12-3/TRBV12-4	TRBJ2-2	few	NA	TGTGCCAGCAGCTCAGGGATTATCGGGGAGCTGTTTTTT	CASSSGIIGELFF
TRBV12-5	TRBJ1-5	few	NA	TGTGCTAGTGGTTGGGACCGGGACACGAACAATCAGCCCCAGCATTTT	CASGWDRDTNNQPQHF
TRBV6-5	TRBJ1-1	few	NA	TGTGCCAGCAGTTACGTGGGGGCGGACACTGAAGCTTTCTTT	CASSYVGADTEAFF
TRBV6-4	TRBJ2-2	NA	NA	TGTGCCAGCAGTGACTCACAGGGATGGCCCGGGGAGCTGTTTTTT	CASSDSQGWPGELFF
TRBV7-4	TRBJ2-4	NA	TRBD1	TGTGCCAGCAGCCCCCTAGGACAGGGGGAGACCAAAAAAATTCAGTACTTC	CASSPLGQGETKKIQYF
TRBV7-6	TRBJ2-1	NA	TRBD1	TGTGCCAGCAGCTCTTGGACAGGGGGCGTCTACAATGAGCAGTTCTTC	CASSSWTGGVYNEQFF
TRBV7-9	TRBJ2-1	many	TRBD1	TGTGCCAGCAGCTCCGGGACAGGGGGTGGTGAAAATATCGCAAAGGATGAGCAGTTCTTC	CASSSGTGGGENIAKDEQFF
TRBV20-1	TRBJ2-3	NA	TRBD2	TGCAGTGCTGGACTAGAAATATCTCCGCCGCCGCAGTATTTT	CSAGLEISPPPQYF
TRBV12-3/TRBV12-4	TRBJ1-2	few	NA	TGTGCCAGCAAGGGGTCAGAAGAGGGGAACTATGGCTACACCTTC	CASKGSEEGNYGYTF
TRBV11-3	TRBJ2-1	many	NA	TGTGCCAGCAGCTGGGGGGCCGGGGGCCGGTACAATGAGCAGTTCTTC	CASSWGAGGRYNEQFF
TRBV5-1	TRBJ2-1	few	TRBD2	TGCGCCAGCAGCTTGGAGCGGGGAGTCTACAATGAGCAGTTCTTC	CASSLERGVYNEQFF
TRBV10-3	TRBJ2-3	NA	NA	TGTGCCATCAGTGAGACGGGTAGCACAGATACGCAGTATTTT	CAISETGSTDTQYF
TRBV10-3	TRBJ1-4	few	NA	TGTGCCATCAGTGAAACGACAGGCCTGGGGGAAAAACTGTTTTTT	CAISETTGLGEKLFF